This T cell receptor beta chain is drawn from a study of shared clonotypes between healthy human individuals. Germline CDR1 reads SEHNR; CDR2 reads FQNEAQ (reference sequence). Trimming removed 5 bases from V and 1 base from J, with 14 bases in between. This CDR3 spans 15 amino acids. This clone came up a few times. Sequencing was performed with immunoSEQ multiplex PCR; in TCRdb, only in-frame clones are kept and a portion is missing. The repertoire holds 980,000 or so clones, with about three quarters as singletons. This TCR came from a man in his late teens or twenties in good health. The rearrangement links TRBV7-9 to TRBJ2-5, with D perhaps matching TRBD1 or TRBD2 (5 bases each). Sequencing was carried out using memory CD4+ T cells sorted from blood. Stated subset: CD45RA-negative fraction. CDR3 amino acids: CASSPPGRGQETQYF. The CDR3 bases are TGTGCCAGCAGCCCACCGGGACGGGGCCAAGAGACCCAGTACTTC.